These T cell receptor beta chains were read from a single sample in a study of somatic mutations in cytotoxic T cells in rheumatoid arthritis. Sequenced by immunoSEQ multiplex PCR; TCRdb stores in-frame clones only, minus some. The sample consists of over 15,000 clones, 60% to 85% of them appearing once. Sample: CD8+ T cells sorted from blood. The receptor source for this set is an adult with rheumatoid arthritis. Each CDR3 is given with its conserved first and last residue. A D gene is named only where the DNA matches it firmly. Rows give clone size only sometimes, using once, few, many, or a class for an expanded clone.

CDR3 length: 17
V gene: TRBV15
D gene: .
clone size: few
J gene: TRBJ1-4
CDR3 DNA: TGTGCCACCAGCAAAACCACACTCCGGGACACTTATGAAAAACTGTTTTTT
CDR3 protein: CATSKTTLRDTYEKLFF

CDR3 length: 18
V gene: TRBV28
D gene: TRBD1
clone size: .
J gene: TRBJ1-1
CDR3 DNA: TGTGCCAGCAGCCCATCCAGGACAGGGTGGGGGAGTCTCGCTGAAGCTTTCTTT
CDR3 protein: CASSPSRTGWGSLAEAFF

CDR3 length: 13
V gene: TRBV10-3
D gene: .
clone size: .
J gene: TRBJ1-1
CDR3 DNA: TGTGCCATGCACAGGGAAGGGAACACTGAAGCTTTCTTT
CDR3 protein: CAMHREGNTEAFF

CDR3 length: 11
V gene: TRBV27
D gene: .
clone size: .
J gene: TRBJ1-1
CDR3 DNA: TGTGCCAGCAGGGGGGGTACTGAAGCTTTCTTT
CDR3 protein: CASRGGTEAFF

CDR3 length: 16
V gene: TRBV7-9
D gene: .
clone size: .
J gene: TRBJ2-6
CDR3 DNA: TGTGCCAGCAGCACCCGACTTGTCTCTGGGGCCAACGTCCTGACTTTC
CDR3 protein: CASSTRLVSGANVLTF

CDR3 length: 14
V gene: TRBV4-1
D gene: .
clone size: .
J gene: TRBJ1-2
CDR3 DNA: TGCGCCAGCAGCCAAGGGACGGGACCCTATGGCTACACCTTC
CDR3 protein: CASSQGTGPYGYTF

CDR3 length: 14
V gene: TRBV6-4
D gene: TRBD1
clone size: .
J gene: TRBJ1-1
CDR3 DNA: TGTGCCAGCAGGTGGACAGGGTCGAACACTGAAGCTTTCTTT
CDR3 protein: CASRWTGSNTEAFF

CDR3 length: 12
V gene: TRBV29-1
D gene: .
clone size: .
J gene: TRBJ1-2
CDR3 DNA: TGCAGCGTTCCCCTCCCCGGCTATGGCTACACCTTC
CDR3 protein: CSVPLPGYGYTF

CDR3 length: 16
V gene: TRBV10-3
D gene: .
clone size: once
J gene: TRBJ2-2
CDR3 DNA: TGTGCCACCACGGGCAGGGCTCAGGGGGGCACCGGGGAGCTGTTTTTT
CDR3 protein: CATTGRAQGGTGELFF

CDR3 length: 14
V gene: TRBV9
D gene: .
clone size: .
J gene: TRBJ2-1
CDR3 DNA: TGTGCCAGCAGCGTAGAAGGGGTTTCGAATGAGCAGTTCTTC
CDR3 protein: CASSVEGVSNEQFF

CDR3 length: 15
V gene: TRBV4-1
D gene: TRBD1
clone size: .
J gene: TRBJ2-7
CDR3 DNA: TGCGCCAGCAGCCAAGGGACAGGGGCCCTCTACGAGCAGTACTTC
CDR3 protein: CASSQGTGALYEQYF

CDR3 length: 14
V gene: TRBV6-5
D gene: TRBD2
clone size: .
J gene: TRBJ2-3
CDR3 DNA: TGTGCCAGCAGTGGACTAGCGGGGATGCATACGCAGTATTTT
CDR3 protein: CASSGLAGMHTQYF

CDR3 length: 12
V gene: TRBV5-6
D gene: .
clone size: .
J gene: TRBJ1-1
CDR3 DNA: TGTGCCAGCAGCTTGCAATACACTGAAGCTTTCTTT
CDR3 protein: CASSLQYTEAFF

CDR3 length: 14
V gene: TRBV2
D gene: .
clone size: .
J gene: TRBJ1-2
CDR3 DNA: TGTGCCAGCAGTGAAGCAGATAGGGGGGATGGCTACACCTTC
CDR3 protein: CASSEADRGDGYTF

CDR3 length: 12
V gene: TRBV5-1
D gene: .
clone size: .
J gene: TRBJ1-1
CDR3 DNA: TGCGCCAGCAGCTTGGGACAGCGAAAAGCTTTCTTT
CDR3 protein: CASSLGQRKAFF

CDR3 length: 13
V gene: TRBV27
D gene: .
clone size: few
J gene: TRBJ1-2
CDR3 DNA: TGTGCCAGCAGTTTATCGGGACCTCTGGGCTACACCTTC
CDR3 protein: CASSLSGPLGYTF

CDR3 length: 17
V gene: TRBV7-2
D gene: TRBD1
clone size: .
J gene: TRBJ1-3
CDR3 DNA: TGTGCCAGCAGCTTAGGGGGACAGGGGGTGGGTGGAAACACCATATATTTT
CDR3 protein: CASSLGGQGVGGNTIYF

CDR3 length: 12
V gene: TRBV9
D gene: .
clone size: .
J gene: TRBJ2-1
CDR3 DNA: TGTGCCAGCAGCGTAGTGCGAAATGAGCAGTTCTTC
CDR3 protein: CASSVVRNEQFF

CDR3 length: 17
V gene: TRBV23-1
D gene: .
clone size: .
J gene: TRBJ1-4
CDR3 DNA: TGCGCCAGCACCTTACGACCGGACACCCTTATTCCGACCCCACTGTTTTTT
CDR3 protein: CASTLRPDTLIPTPLFF

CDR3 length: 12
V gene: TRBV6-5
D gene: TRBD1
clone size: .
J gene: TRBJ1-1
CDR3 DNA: TGTGCCAGCAGTCCCTGGACAGGTGAAGCTTTCTTT
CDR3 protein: CASSPWTGEAFF

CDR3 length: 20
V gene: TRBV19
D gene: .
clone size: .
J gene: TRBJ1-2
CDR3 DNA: TGTGCCAGTAGTTTCCCCCGTCAACCTTTAGGGACCGATCCCAACTATGGCTACACCTTC
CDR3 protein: CASSFPRQPLGTDPNYGYTF

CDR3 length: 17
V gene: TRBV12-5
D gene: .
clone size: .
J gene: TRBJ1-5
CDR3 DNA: TGTGCTAGTGGTTTGACCCCCTATACAAAGAAGGATCAGCCCCAGCATTTT
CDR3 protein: CASGLTPYTKKDQPQHF

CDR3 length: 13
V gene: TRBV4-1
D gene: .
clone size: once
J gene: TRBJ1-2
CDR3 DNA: TGCGCCAGCAGCCAGGGAGGGAACTATGGCTACACCTTC
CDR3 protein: CASSQGGNYGYTF

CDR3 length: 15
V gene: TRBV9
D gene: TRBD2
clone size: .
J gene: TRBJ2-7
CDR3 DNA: TGTGCCAGCAGCGGTGTAGCGGGCTTCGCCTACGAGCAGTACTTC
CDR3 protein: CASSGVAGFAYEQYF

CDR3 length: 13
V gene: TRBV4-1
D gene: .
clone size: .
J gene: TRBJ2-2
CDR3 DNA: TGCGCCAGCAGCCACGATTTGGCCGGGGAGCTGTTTTTT
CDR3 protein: CASSHDLAGELFF

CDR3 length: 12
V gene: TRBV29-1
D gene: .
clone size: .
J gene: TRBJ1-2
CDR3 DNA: TGCAGCGTTGAGGGACTAGGCTATGGCTACACCTTC
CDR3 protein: CSVEGLGYGYTF

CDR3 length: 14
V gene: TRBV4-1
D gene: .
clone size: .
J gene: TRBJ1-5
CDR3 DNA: TGCGCCAGCAGCCAAGAAGGGAGCAATCAGCCCCAGCATTTT
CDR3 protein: CASSQEGSNQPQHF

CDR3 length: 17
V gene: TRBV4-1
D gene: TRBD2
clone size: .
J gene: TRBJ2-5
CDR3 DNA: TGCGCCAGCAGCCTCCGAAGTAGCGGGGGGTTACAAGAGACCCAGTACTTC
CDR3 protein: CASSLRSSGGLQETQYF

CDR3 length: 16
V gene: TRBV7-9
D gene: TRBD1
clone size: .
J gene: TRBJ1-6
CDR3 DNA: TGTGCCAGCGAACCGCCAGGGGGCGGGTTGAATTCACCCCTCCACTTT
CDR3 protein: CASEPPGGGLNSPLHF

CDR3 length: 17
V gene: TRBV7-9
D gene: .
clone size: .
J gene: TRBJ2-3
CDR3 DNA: TGTGCCAGCAGGTTATCCTCACTAGGACCGCTCACAGATACGCAGTATTTT
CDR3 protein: CASRLSSLGPLTDTQYF

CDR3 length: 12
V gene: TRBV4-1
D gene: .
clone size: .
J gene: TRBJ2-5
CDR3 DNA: TGCGCCAGCAGCCCTACGGGGGAGACCCAGTACTTC
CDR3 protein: CASSPTGETQYF

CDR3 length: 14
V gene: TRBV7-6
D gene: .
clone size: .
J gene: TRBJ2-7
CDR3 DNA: TGTGCCAGCAGTCCAACGTGGGAGCCCTACGAGCAGTACTTC
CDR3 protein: CASSPTWEPYEQYF

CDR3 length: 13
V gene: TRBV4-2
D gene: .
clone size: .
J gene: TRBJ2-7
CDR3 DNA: TGTGCCAGCAGCCAAGGAGAGGAGTACGAGCAGTACTTC
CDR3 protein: CASSQGEEYEQYF

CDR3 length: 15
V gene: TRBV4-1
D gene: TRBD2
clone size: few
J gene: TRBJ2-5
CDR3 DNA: TGCGCCAGCTGTGGTAGCGGGGGGCCCCAAGAGACCCAGTACTTC
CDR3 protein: CASCGSGGPQETQYF

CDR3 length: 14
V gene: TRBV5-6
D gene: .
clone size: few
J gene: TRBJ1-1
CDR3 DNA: TGTGCCAGCAGCCTCCTGGGGGGGAACACTGAAGCTTTCTTT
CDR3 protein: CASSLLGGNTEAFF

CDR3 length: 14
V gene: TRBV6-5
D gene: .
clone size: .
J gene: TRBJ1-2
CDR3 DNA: TGTGCCAGCAGTTCGCGGGACGGGAACTATGGCTACACCTTC
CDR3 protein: CASSSRDGNYGYTF

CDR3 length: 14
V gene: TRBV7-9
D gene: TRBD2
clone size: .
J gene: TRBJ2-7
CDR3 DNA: TGTGCCAGCAGCTCTAGCGGGGGGACCTACGAGCAGTACTTC
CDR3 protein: CASSSSGGTYEQYF

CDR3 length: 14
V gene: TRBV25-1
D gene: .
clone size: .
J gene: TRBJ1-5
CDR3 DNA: TGTGCCAGCAGTGAAGTCTATAGCAATCAGCCCCAGCATTTT
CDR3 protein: CASSEVYSNQPQHF

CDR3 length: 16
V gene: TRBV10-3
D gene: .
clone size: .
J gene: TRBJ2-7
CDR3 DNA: TGTGCCATCAGTGAGTCGGCACAGGGCCTATCCTACGAGCAGTACTTC
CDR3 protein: CAISESAQGLSYEQYF

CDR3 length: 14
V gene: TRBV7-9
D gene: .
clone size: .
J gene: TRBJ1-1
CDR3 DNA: TGTGCCAGCAGACCGGGGACACCTGGAATAGAAGCTTTCTTT
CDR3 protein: CASRPGTPGIEAFF

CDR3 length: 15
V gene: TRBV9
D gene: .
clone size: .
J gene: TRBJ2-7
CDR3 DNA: TGTGCCAGCAGCGTACAAGACGGAGCGTATCACGAGCAGTACTTC
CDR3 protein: CASSVQDGAYHEQYF

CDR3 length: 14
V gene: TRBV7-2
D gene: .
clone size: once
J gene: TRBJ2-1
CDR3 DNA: TGTGCCAGCAGCTTAGGGGGCTCCTACAATGAGCAGTTCTTC
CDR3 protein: CASSLGGSYNEQFF